The 11 T cell receptor beta chains given below trace back to one sample, sequenced in a study of blood T cells in healthy people across ages. A second PCR of about 7 to 11 cycles used a sample-barcoded 5' primer and a J-beta primer mix. Via MiXCR, TCRdb re-called the 5' RACE reads, giving one row per CDR3 protein. The sample has some 1.5 million distinct CDR3 sequences, 25% to 30% seen once; the top ten hold less than 9.5%. Sequenced sample: blood. These receptors were collected from a woman aged 25 to 45 in good health.

This clonotype was detected only a few times. The chain has TRBV20-1 and TRBJ2-1; TRBD2 matches at 8 bases. The DNA end favors TRBJ2-7, so the J call may be wrong. Germline CDR1 DFQATT, CDR2 SNEGSKA (reference sequence). This CDR3 has 16 residues. CDR3 nucleotides: TGCAGTGCTAGAGTCCGGGAGGGAAGCTCCTACAATGAGCAGTACTTC. This gives the protein CSARVREGSSYNEQYF.

The genes are TRBV5-8 and TRBJ1-6; a possible D gene is TRBD1 (6 bases). CDR3 length: 15 amino acids. From germline, CDR1 is SGHTS and CDR2 YDEGEE. V was clipped by 3 bases and J by 6 bases, with 13 bases between them. CDR3 residues: CASSSIGQTNSPLHF. CDR3 DNA sequence: TGTGCCAGCAGCTCCATCGGACAGACTAATTCACCCCTCCACTTT.

This clonotype was picked up many times. The rearrangement uses TRBV20-1 and TRBJ2-7; 12 bases map to TRBD1. Germline V CDR1 and CDR2: DFQATT, SNEGSKA (reference sequence). Trimming at V came to 8 bases and at J to 1 base, leaving 6 bases not matched to a gene. The length of the CDR3 is 14 residues. The CDR3: CSSVGQGASYEQYF. The DNA for the CDR3 is TGCAGTTCAGTGGGACAGGGGGCTTCCTACGAGCAGTACTTC.

This clonotype showed up just once. The junction departs from germline at one end; a sequencing error may be responsible. CDR3 residues: CASSVEGISCNEQFF. In DNA form, the CDR3 reads TGTGCCAGCAGCGTTGAGGGAATCTCCTGCAATGAGCAGTTCTTC. This chain connects TRBV9 to TRBJ2-1; possible D gene TRBD2, 5 bases. The CDR3 spans 15 residues. Looked up from germline, CDR1 is SGDLS and CDR2 is YYNGEE.

The gene calls are TRBV5-6 and TRBJ2-5; D call uncertain. The CDR3 consists of 15 residues. CDR1 SGHDT and CDR2 YYEEEE come from the germline V gene. The V end lost 2 bases, the J end lost 5 bases, and 16 bases lay between the germline ends. CDR3 sequence (DNA): TGTGCCAGCAGCTTTCGCTTTAAGGGATCCGAGACCCAGTACTTC. Protein sequence: CASSFRFKGSETQYF.

The chain combines TRBV4-2 with TRBJ1-4, with D perhaps matching TRBD1 (6 bases). Germline V gives CDR1 LGHNA, CDR2 YNFKEQ. Trimming took 0 bases from V and 8 from J, leaving 7 bases between them. This CDR3 region has 13 residues. The chain's CDR3 is CASSQDQGEKLFF. DNA for the CDR3: TGTGCCAGCAGCCAAGATCAGGGGGAAAAACTGTTTTTT.

This clonotype was observed a handful of times. The V and J genes are TRBV20-1 and TRBJ2-3; perhaps TRBD2 as D (6 bases). V was cut by 5 bases and J by 6 bases, with 9 bases left in between. CDR3 size: 11 residues. CDR1 is DFQATT, CDR2 SNEGSKA, per germline (reference sequence). The CDR3 DNA sequence: TGCAGTGCTTTAGGAGGGGATACGCAGTATTTT. Translated, it gives CSALGGDTQYF.

This chain uses TRBV7-2 with TRBJ2-3; D may correspond to TRBD1 or TRBD2 (5 bases each). V was shortened by 4 bases and J by 4 bases, with 15 bases between the two germline ends. This CDR3 region has 15 residues. Germline V gene data show CDR1 as SGHTA and CDR2 as FQGNSA. This CDR3 reads CASSWREGRADTQYF. The CDR3, as DNA: TGTGCCAGCAGCTGGCGCGAGGGGCGGGCAGATACGCAGTATTTT.

This sequence joins TRBV18 and TRBJ1-1; possibly TRBD1 for D (5 bases). The CDR3 has 14 amino acids. Trimming took off 2 bases at V and 4 bases at J, with 11 bases between the two ends. Germline values: CDR1 KGHSH, CDR2 LQKENI. The CDR3 reads CASSPTRGGTEAFF. The CDR3 nucleotides read TGTGCCAGCTCACCAACTCGGGGGGGCACTGAAGCTTTCTTT.

V usage is TRBV5-1 and J usage is TRBJ1-4, with 7 positions matching TRBD1. After removal of 4 bases from V and 5 bases from J, the junction contained 11 bases not matched to a gene. The CDR3 length is 16 residues. Germline V gene lookup returns CDR1 SGHRS and CDR2 YFSETQ. CDR3 DNA sequence: TGCGCCAGCAGCCCGGGACGGACAGGAAGAAATGAAAAACTGTTTTTT. Translating it yields CASSPGRTGRNEKLFF. The whole variable domain, filled in from reference TRBV5-1 and TRBJ1-4, reads KAGVTQTPRYLIKTRGQQVTLSCSPISGHRSVSWYQQTPGQGLQFLFEYFSETQRNKGNFPGRFSGRQFSNSRSEMNVSTLELGDSALYLCASSPGRTGRNEKLFFGSGTQLSVL.

In its sample, this clonotype was seen a few times. The chain carries TRBV5-6 and TRBJ2-5; a possible D gene is TRBD2 (6 bases). The V and J ends lost 4 bases and 3 bases respectively, with 22 bases between them. The V gene's germline CDR1 is SGHDT and CDR2 YYEEEE. The CDR3 sequence is 17 residues long. CDR3 residues: CASSSLGVAVGKETQYF. CDR3 nucleotides: TGTGCCAGCAGCAGCCTAGGAGTAGCGGTGGGGAAAGAGACCCAGTACTTC.